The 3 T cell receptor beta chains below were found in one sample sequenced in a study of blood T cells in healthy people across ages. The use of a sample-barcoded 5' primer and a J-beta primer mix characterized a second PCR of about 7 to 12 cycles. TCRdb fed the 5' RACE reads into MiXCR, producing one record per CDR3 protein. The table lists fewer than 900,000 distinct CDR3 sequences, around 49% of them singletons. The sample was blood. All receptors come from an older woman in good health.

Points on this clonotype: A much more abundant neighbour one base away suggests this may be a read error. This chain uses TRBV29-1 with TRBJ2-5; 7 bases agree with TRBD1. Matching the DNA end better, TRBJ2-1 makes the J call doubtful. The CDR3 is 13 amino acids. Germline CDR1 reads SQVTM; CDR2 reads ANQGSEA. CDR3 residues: CSARGQDQETQFF. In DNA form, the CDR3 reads TGCAGCGCACGTGGACAGGACCAAGAGACCCAGTTCTTC.

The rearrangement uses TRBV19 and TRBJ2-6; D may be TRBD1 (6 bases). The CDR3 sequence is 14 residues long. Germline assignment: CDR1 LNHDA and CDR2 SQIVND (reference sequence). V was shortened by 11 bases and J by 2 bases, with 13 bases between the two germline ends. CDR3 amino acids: CASSTGTGANVLTF. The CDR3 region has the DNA TGTGCCTCCTCCACAGGGACTGGGGCCAACGTCCTGACTTTC.

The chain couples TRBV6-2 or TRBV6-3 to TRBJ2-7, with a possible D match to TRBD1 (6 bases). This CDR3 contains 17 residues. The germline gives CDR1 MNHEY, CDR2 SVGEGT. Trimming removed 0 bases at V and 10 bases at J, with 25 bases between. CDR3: CASSYSYPWDTQETQYF. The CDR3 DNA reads TGTGCCAGCAGTTACTCGTACCCCTGGGACACCCAAGAAACCCAGTACTTC.